This section outlines one T cell receptor (beta chain) sequence together with its context. Its target is unknown. Caucasian, healthy and from Russia, the donors were aged between about 6 and 90. This specimen comes from a study of blood T cells in healthy people across ages. Study observations and caveats: Naive CD4+ cells and diversity were both higher in long-lived donors than in aged donors.

The CDR3 sequence is 17 residues long. V dropped 0 bases and J dropped 0 bases, with 11 bases sitting between them. Germline V CDR1 and CDR2: LGHNA, YSLEER. Together with a sample-barcoded 5' primer, a J-beta primer mix was included in a second PCR lasting about 7 to 12 cycles. The template-switch adaptor was a 5' adaptor with 12 random nucleotides. It tagged each cDNA molecule. One entry per CDR3 protein, called by TCRdb with MiXCR from the 5' RACE reads. The sample shows about 1.8 million distinct CDR3 sequences, around 50% of them seen only once. The chain carries TRBV4-3 and TRBJ1-4; no firm D call. Material: blood. The origin of this receptor is a woman aged 40 to 49 in good health. The CDR3 spells CASSQDDARATNEKLFF. CDR3 DNA sequence: TGCGCCAGCAGCCAAGATGATGCCAGAGCAACTAATGAAAAACTGTTTTTT.